Following are 20 T cell receptor beta chains from one sample sequenced in a study of blood T cell repertoires in COVID-19. Clones were read by immunoSEQ multiplex PCR, and TCRdb kept only the in-frame ones, dropping some. The profile shows over 200,000 clones, roughly 80% of them singletons. What was sequenced was peripheral blood. These receptors were taken from a human donor in a cohort sampled during active COVID-19.

This clone came up a few times. The V and J genes are TRBV7-3 and TRBJ1-6; TRBD1 is a possible D gene (5 bases). V shed 6 bases and J shed 10 bases, with 13 bases lying between them. In germline, CDR1 is SGHTA, CDR2 FQGTGA. This CDR3 contains 13 residues. The CDR3 here is CASSSGGSSPLHF. The CDR3 DNA reads TGTGCCAGCAGTTCGGGGGGAAGCTCACCCCTCCACTTT. The variable domain in full, with the rest retrieved from reference TRBV7-3 and TRBJ1-6, is GAGVSQTPSNKVTEKGKYVELRCDPISGHTALYWYRQSLGQGPEFLIYFQGTGAADDSGLPNDRFFAVRPEGSVSTLKIQRTERGDSAVYLCASSSGGSSPLHFGNGTRLTVT.

The CDR3 nucleotides read TGTGCCAGCTCACAACAGGGTTCTGGGGCCAACGTCCTGACTTTC. Translation: CASSQQGSGANVLTF. The gene calls are TRBV18 and TRBJ2-6, with TRBD1 as a possible D gene (6 bases). The V gene lost 4 bases and the J gene lost 1 base, with 8 bases spanning the gap. Germline V CDR1 and CDR2: KGHSH, LQKENI. The CDR3 covers 15 residues.

The chain couples TRBV5-1 to TRBJ1-2, with 7 positions matching TRBD1. V dropped 5 bases and J dropped 6; count of bases not matched to a gene: 7. This CDR3 comprises 13 residues. Germline CDR1 reads SGHRS; CDR2 reads YFSETQ. CDR3 coding DNA: TGCGCCAGCAGGACTGACAGGGCAAATGGCTACACCTTC. Translation: CASRTDRANGYTF.

The V and J genes are TRBV5-1 and TRBJ1-1; 9 bases are shared with TRBD1. Germline assignment: CDR1 SGHRS and CDR2 YFSETQ. J was trimmed by 13 bases and V by 0 bases; bases with no gene match: 1. The CDR3 has 11 residues. The CDR3, as DNA: TGCGCCAGCAGCTTGGACAGGGGGCTTTTCTTT. Translation gives CASSLDRGLFF. Together with reference TRBV5-1 and TRBJ1-1, the CDR3 gives the full variable domain: KAGVTQTPRYLIKTRGQQVTLSCSPISGHRSVSWYQQTPGQGLQFLFEYFSETQRNKGNFPGRFSGRQFSNSRSEMNVSTLELGDSALYLCASSLDRGLFFGQGTRLTVV.

The chain has TRBV7-9 and TRBJ1-3, with a weak D call TRBD1 (6 bases). The CDR3 has 15 amino acids. Trimming cost V 5 bases and J 4 bases, with 15 bases left between them. CDR1 is SEHNR, CDR2 FQNEAQ, per germline (reference sequence). The CDR3, as DNA: TGTGCCAGCAGCATCTCGACAGGACTCGGAAACACCATATATTTT. Its translation: CASSISTGLGNTIYF. The variable domain in full, completed from reference TRBV7-9 and TRBJ1-3, reads DTGVSQNPRHKITKRGQNVTFRCDPISEHNRLYWYRQTLGQGPEFLTYFQNEAQLEKSRLLSDRFSAERPKGSFSTLEIQRTEQGDSAMYLCASSISTGLGNTIYFGEGSWLTVV.

The chain recombines TRBV29-1 with TRBJ1-2; 8 positions agree with TRBD1. J was trimmed by 5 bases and V by 3 bases; bases with no gene match: 8. CDR1 is SQVTM and CDR2 is ANQGSEA in the germline V gene. The CDR3 totals 14 residues. CDR3: CSVERTGPLYGYTF. The CDR3 DNA follows: TGCAGCGTTGAGCGGACAGGGCCACTGTATGGCTACACCTTC.

V is TRBV4-2 and J is TRBJ1-1, with D uncertain. This CDR3 contains 14 residues. Germline V gives CDR1 LGHNA, CDR2 YNFKEQ. V was clipped by 4 bases and J by 8 bases, with 17 bases between them. The CDR3 sequence is CASSPYRGQQEAFF. For the CDR3, the DNA is TGTGCCAGCAGCCCGTATCGAGGTCAGCAAGAAGCTTTCTTT.

The gene calls are TRBV6-2 or TRBV6-3 and TRBJ2-5, with TRBD2 as a possible D gene (6 bases). Germline CDR1 MNHEY, CDR2 SVGEGT. V shed 0 bases and J shed 3 bases, with 11 bases lying between them. There are 15 residues in the CDR3. CDR3 coding DNA: TGTGCCAGCAGTTACTCTCGGGACTCTAAAGAGACCCAGTACTTC. The encoded protein is CASSYSRDSKETQYF.

The rearrangement uses TRBV6-2 or TRBV6-3 and TRBJ1-5; 8 nucleotides match TRBD1. The CDR3 spans 14 residues. The V segment lost 5 bases and the J segment 4 bases; nucleotides outside the gene matches: 4. Germline CDR1 and CDR2: MNHEY and SVGEGT. The CDR3 loop is CASSNRDRNQPQHF. The CDR3 DNA reads TGTGCCAGCAGTAACCGGGACAGGAATCAGCCCCAGCATTTT.

The V gene is TRBV6-2 or TRBV6-3, the J gene TRBJ2-1, with TRBD2 matching over 11 bases. CDR3 size: 14 residues. CDR1 and CDR2 from the germline V gene are MNHEY and SVGEGT. J lost 9 bases, V lost 4 bases, and 5 bases had no gene match. CDR3 nucleotides: TGTGCCAGCAGTTCCCTAGCGGGAGGACGTGAGCAGTTCTTC. Amino acids: CASSSLAGGREQFF.

V and J are TRBV5-1 and TRBJ1-5; D gene uncertain. The CDR3 has 15 residues. Germline CDR1 reads SGHRS; CDR2 reads YFSETQ. Trimming removed 4 bases from V and 6 bases from J, with 17 bases in between. The CDR3 protein is CASSATTGFGQPQHF. DNA of the CDR3: TGCGCCAGCAGCGCGACCACGGGATTCGGTCAGCCCCAGCATTTT.

The chain employs TRBV11-2 and TRBJ2-7; the D is unclear. V lost 1 base to trimming and J lost 0 bases, with 10 bases between them. Germline CDR1 and CDR2: SGHAT and FQNNGV. This CDR3 has 15 amino acids. CDR3 nucleotide sequence: TGTGCCAGCAGCTTAGTCGCGGTGAGCTCCTACGAGCAGTACTTC. Translating gives CASSLVAVSSYEQYF.

The chain links TRBV5-4 to TRBJ2-1; 11 bases agree with TRBD2. CDR1 and CDR2 (germline): SGHNT, YYREEE (reference sequence). V gave up 4 bases and J gave up 13 bases; unmatched junction bases: 7. This CDR3 is 13 amino acids long. The CDR3 sequence is CASSLVAGGPQFF. For the CDR3, the DNA is TGTGCCAGCAGCCTAGTAGCGGGAGGGCCTCAGTTCTTC.

The CDR3 reads CASSLGTSGRSEQYF. The DNA of the CDR3 is TGTGCCAGCAGCCTAGGGACTAGCGGGAGGAGCGAGCAGTACTTC. The chain carries TRBV7-8 and TRBJ2-7; 15 bases are a match to TRBD2. Trimming at V came to 5 bases and at J to 6 bases, leaving 5 bases not matched to a gene. This CDR3 has 15 residues. The germline V gene encodes CDR1 SGHVS and CDR2 FQNEAQ.

The sample holds one count of this clone. CDR3 in amino acids: CASSLLGPGNTIYF. Written as DNA, the CDR3 is TGTGCCAGCAGCCTCTTGGGGCCGGGAAACACCATATATTTT. This chain connects TRBV3-1 (or the pseudogene TRBV3-2) to TRBJ1-3; D might be TRBD1 (5 bases). Trimming stripped 4 bases from V and 4 bases from J, with 11 bases between. The CDR3 length is 14 residues. The germline V gene encodes CDR1 LGHDT and CDR2 YNNKEL (reference sequence).

J is TRBJ2-7 and V is TRBV20-1; D not certain. The CDR3 is made up of 11 amino acids. Trimming took 5 bases from V and 0 from J, leaving 5 bases between them. The germline V gene encodes CDR1 DFQATT and CDR2 SNEGSKA (reference sequence). The chain's CDR3 is CSALRSYEQYF. Written as DNA, the CDR3 is TGCAGTGCTCTGCGCTCCTACGAGCAGTACTTC.

The chain carries TRBV4-1 and TRBJ2-7, with D possibly being TRBD1 (6 bases). CDR1 is MGHRA, CDR2 YSYEKL, per germline. Trimming took off 0 bases at V and 5 bases at J, with 14 bases between the two ends. The CDR3 has 15 amino acids. CDR3 bases: TGCGCCAGCAGCCAAGATTACAGGGCATTCCACGAGCAGTACTTC. Its protein product is CASSQDYRAFHEQYF.

This chain connects TRBV27 to TRBJ2-2; 12 bases line up with TRBD1. The CDR3 extends over 17 amino acids. The V segment lost 5 bases and the J segment 7 bases; nucleotides outside the gene matches: 11. Germline CDR1 reads MNHEY; CDR2 reads SMNVEV (reference sequence). CDR3 amino acids: CASSVTGTGGENGELFF. DNA for the CDR3: TGTGCCAGCAGTGTGACCGGGACAGGGGGCGAGAACGGGGAGCTGTTTTTT.

The chain carries TRBV19 and TRBJ1-5; D is undetermined. Trimming cost V 11 bases and J 7 bases, with 12 bases left between them. Germline-derived CDR1 and CDR2 are LNHDA and SQIVND (reference sequence). The CDR3 contains 11 residues. CDR3 loop: CAAGLGQPQHF. The DNA of the CDR3 is TGTGCCGCGGGCCTCGGGCAGCCCCAGCATTTT.

The J gene is TRBJ1-6, the V gene TRBV9, with 9 bases that match TRBD1. Germline V CDR1 and CDR2: SGDLS, YYNGEE. The CDR3 is 16 amino acids. V was clipped by 0 bases and J by 6 bases; unmatched bases: 4. CDR3 region: CASSVGGQGVNSPLHF. The DNA of the CDR3 is TGTGCCAGCAGCGTAGGGGGACAGGGAGTTAATTCACCCCTCCACTTT.